This TCR beta chain was recovered during a study of blood T cell repertoires in COVID-19 (dated by TCRdb to 2020 to 2021). General notes on the study: Collaborator samples came from the United States, Italy and Spain and covered acute and convalescent phases of COVID-19. The prospective study material was composed of cDNA or gDNA derived from T cells, B-cell-depleted T cells, or PBMCs. Deeply sampled blood TCRbeta repertoires from subjects exposed to, actively infected with, or recovered from COVID-19 were included in the dataset. The repertoires were released in a freely available public database meant as a resource for research on the immune response to SARS-CoV-2. The samples were drawn from two sources: the first 160 participants of the ongoing ImmuneRACE study, and over 950 subjects contributed by 6 global collaborators. Nearly every sample came with metadata listing a de-identified subject ID, COVID-19 status, age in years and sex. Where available, HLA class I and class II types were taken from metadata supplied by the sample provider and were not determined by assay-based typing. Beyond this particular receptor, the publication reports: The amount of clinical and demographic metadata varied by source and participant and was provided uncurated.

This clone was seen just once. Its antigen target is currently unknown. It has no much larger one-base neighbor in the sample; base qualities were not kept. Each collaborating institution followed its own protocols to collect whole blood in K2EDTA tubes. Collaborator samples were shipped for TCRbeta analysis as frozen whole blood, isolated PBMCs, or DNA extracted from either sample type. Counted from cysteine to phenylalanine, this CDR3 has 17 amino acids. Only CDR3 DNA is held: 51 bases, read in frame from base 1. After removal of 6 bases from V and 2 bases from J, the junction retains 11 bases not matched to a gene. CDR1 and CDR2 (SGHRS, YFSETQ) derive from the germline V gene. TCRbeta CDR3 regions were amplified from genomic DNA by means of the immunoSEQ Assay, a bias-controlled multiplex PCR. The study's own analysis went as follows. The number of nucleated cells in each sample was estimated by amplification of reference gene primers within the assay. To quantify the absolute abundance of each unique TCRbeta CDR3 rearrangement, sequence reads were collapsed and filtered. Productive Simpson clonality was computed per sample as the square root of Simpson's diversity index over productive rearrangements. TCRdb stores this immuneACCESS table with in-frame sequences only. Part of the clones is absent; in the studies checked, under half of the shortfall reflects unresolved V genes, and no reason is known for the rest. V and J calls and clone size are those listed in that table; D and trimming were worked out from the DNA. This sample has 100,000 or so clones in its table, and 81% of those were observed once. Clones ranked in the top ten supply 9.4% of the sample.

The sequence links TRBV5-1 to TRBJ2-2, with TRBD2 identical over 9 junction bases. Sequencing input: peripheral blood. The sequence came from a woman between 70 and 85 years old with acute or convalescent COVID-19. The CDR3 region: CASTATSSGINTGELFF. The DNA sequence follows: TGCGCCAGCACCGCTACGTCTAGCGGGATTAACACCGGGGAGCTGTTTTTT.